Presented here are 23 T cell receptor beta chains from one specimen sequenced in a study of control samples from healthy donors and cancer patients. The repertoire was sequenced with immunoSEQ multiplex PCR; TCRdb's copy has only in-frame clones and lacks some. This sample has 120,000 or so clones, with more than 75% found just once. The source material was blood. The receptors were sampled from a man between 18 and 29 years old in good health.

The genes are TRBV5-6 and TRBJ1-2, with D uncertain. The CDR3 consists of 14 residues. Trimming pared 1 base from V and 4 bases from J, leaving 11 bases between. Germline CDR1 reads SGHDT; CDR2 reads YYEEEE. DNA for the CDR3: TGTGCCAGCAGCTTGTACGAAAACGGCTATGGCTACACCTTC. It specifies CASSLYENGYGYTF.

The chain uses TRBV7-2 and TRBJ2-7; no clear D gene. From germline, CDR1 is SGHTA and CDR2 FQGNSA. Trimming left V 5 bases short and J 5 bases short, with 10 bases between. This CDR3 has 12 residues. CDR3 sequence: CASSTYRDEQYF. CDR3 DNA sequence: TGTGCCAGCAGCACATACAGAGACGAGCAGTACTTC.

The gene calls are TRBV18 and TRBJ1-2, with D perhaps TRBD1 (6 bases). This CDR3 is built from 13 residues. Germline CDR1 and CDR2: KGHSH and LQKENI. The V and J ends lost 5 bases and 8 bases respectively, with 15 bases between them. This chain's CDR3 is CASSTGAQGGYTF. CDR3 coding DNA: TGTGCCAGCTCAACCGGGGCCCAGGGGGGCTACACCTTC.

CDR3 sequence (DNA): TGTGCCAGCAGCACACAGGGATTACCTCAGCCCCAGCATTTT. It yields the protein CASSTQGLPQPQHF. J is TRBJ1-5 and V is TRBV2; D possibly corresponds to TRBD1 (6 bases). CDR3 length equals 14 residues. Germline V gene data show CDR1 as SNHLY and CDR2 as FYNNEI. V lost 6 bases, J lost 6 bases, and 15 bases lay in between.

The gene calls are TRBV7-2 and TRBJ2-2; the D is unclear. Germline V gives CDR1 SGHTA, CDR2 FQGNSA. V shed 1 base and J shed 7 bases, with 7 bases lying between them. The CDR3 extends over 13 amino acids. CDR3 protein: CASSLDLRGELFF. The CDR3 DNA sequence: TGTGCCAGCAGCTTAGACCTCCGCGGGGAGCTGTTTTTT.

Only a few counts were recorded for this clone. The chain couples TRBV28 to TRBJ2-2; TRBD1 might be the D (5 bases). Looked up from germline, CDR1 is MDHEN and CDR2 is SYDVKM. Trimming took 3 bases from V and 5 from J, leaving 13 bases between them. This CDR3 is 15 amino acids long. The CDR3 region has the DNA TGTGCCAGCAGTTTCAATCAGGGTAGGACCGGGGAGCTGTTTTTT. Encoded protein: CASSFNQGRTGELFF.

In this sample, this clone turned up many times. V and J are TRBV6-1 and TRBJ1-3; D not certain. The germline V gene encodes CDR1 MNHNS and CDR2 SASEGT. Trimming cost V 2 bases and J 5 bases, with 22 bases left between them. CDR3 length: 18 amino acids. CDR3 amino acids: CASSESSQVAGHRNTIYF. The CDR3 region has the DNA TGTGCCAGCAGTGAATCGTCCCAGGTGGCAGGCCATCGAAACACCATATATTTT.

V gene TRBV13 combines with J gene TRBJ2-7, with a weak D call TRBD1 (5 bases). CDR1 is PRHDT and CDR2 is FYEKMQ in the germline V gene (reference sequence). The V end lost 3 bases, the J end lost 2 bases, and 11 bases lay between the germline ends. The CDR3 is 14 residues long. CDR3 region: CASSFHGAPYEQYF. The DNA of the CDR3 is TGTGCCAGCAGCTTCCATGGGGCCCCCTACGAGCAGTACTTC.

A word on this clone: The same CDR3 is also encoded by other DNA sequences in this sample. The chain combines TRBV7-3 with TRBJ2-2; D perhaps matches TRBD2 (6 bases). V lost 5 bases to trimming and J lost 5 bases, with 15 bases between them. Germline values: CDR1 SGHTA, CDR2 FQGTGA. CDR3 size: 15 residues. The CDR3 nucleotides read TGTGCCAGCAGCCCGTCGGCGGGACGGACCGGGGAGCTGTTTTTT. This gives the protein CASSPSAGRTGELFF.

The rearrangement links TRBV11-2 to TRBJ1-5, with 9 nucleotides matching TRBD1. This CDR3 has 16 residues. J lost 9 bases, V lost 1 base, and 10 bases had no gene match. In germline, CDR1 is SGHAT, CDR2 FQNNGV. CDR3 sequence: CASSLVADRGGMPQHF. The CDR3 DNA reads as TGTGCCAGCAGCTTAGTGGCCGACAGGGGGGGTATGCCCCAGCATTTT.

This clone was seen once. The chain employs TRBV10-3 and TRBJ2-7; D gene ambiguous. Germline values: CDR1 ENHRY, CDR2 SYGVKD. The CDR3 consists of 15 residues. V lost 5 bases and J 2 bases, leaving 16 bases between the germline ends. The CDR3 DNA reads as TGTGCCATCAGTCCGGGCGGAGACATCCCCTACGAGCAGTACTTC. Protein sequence: CAISPGGDIPYEQYF.

The V call is TRBV7-3, the J call TRBJ2-3; TRBD2 matches 14 bases. Per the germline V gene, CDR1 is SGHTA and CDR2 is FQGTGA. The CDR3 has 15 residues. V lost 4 bases to trimming and J lost 7 bases; unmatched junction nucleotides: 4. The CDR3 bases are TGTGCCAGCAGCTCGGGACTAGCGGGAGTGAATACGCAGTATTTT. Its protein product is CASSSGLAGVNTQYF.

The genes are TRBV14 and TRBJ2-6; D remains ambiguous. The V end lost 1 base, the J end lost 0 bases, and 7 bases lay between the germline ends. The CDR3 loop spans 16 amino acids. From germline, CDR1 is SGHDN and CDR2 FVKESK. The CDR3, as DNA: TGTGCCAGCAGCCAAGGACGTTTCTCTGGGGCCAACGTCCTGACTTTC. This codes for CASSQGRFSGANVLTF.

The rearrangement uses TRBV6-4 and TRBJ1-6; 7 bases agree with TRBD1. The J segment lost 6 bases and the V segment lost 6 bases, leaving 5 bases of the junction unmatched. The CDR3 runs to 14 residues. CDR1 is MRHNA, CDR2 SNTAGT, per germline. For the CDR3, the DNA is TGTGCCAGCAGCAGCGGGACAGCTAATTCACCCCTCCACTTT. This encodes CASSSGTANSPLHF.

The chain couples TRBV3-1 (or the pseudogene TRBV3-2) to TRBJ1-2, with TRBD1 as a possible D gene (6 bases). V lost 0 bases and J 6 bases, leaving 14 bases between the germline ends. Germline loops: CDR1 LGHDT, CDR2 YNNKEL (reference sequence). The length of the CDR3 is 15 residues. CDR3 nucleotide sequence: TGTGCCAGCAGCCAAGATTGGGCGGGGGCGGATGGCTACACCTTC. Translation: CASSQDWAGADGYTF.

The CDR3 sequence is CASSSTSGRIDTQYF. CDR3 sequence (DNA): TGTGCCAGCAGCTCAACTAGCGGGAGGATAGATACGCAGTATTTT. The rearrangement uses TRBV7-9 and TRBJ2-3; 12 bases line up with TRBD2. CDR1 SEHNR and CDR2 FQNEAQ come from the germline V gene (reference sequence). V gave up 4 bases and J gave up 5 bases; unmatched junction bases: 4. This CDR3 region has 15 residues.

J is TRBJ2-5 and V is TRBV19; 7 bases line up with TRBD1. Trimming took 5 bases from V and 7 from J; bases not matched to a gene: 10. This CDR3 spans 14 amino acids. The germline V gene has CDR1 LNHDA and CDR2 SQIVND (reference sequence). CDR3 bases: TGTGCCAGTAGTGCCTCACGACAGGGCCGGACCCAGTACTTC. Translating gives CASSASRQGRTQYF.

The CDR3 sequence is CASSPSDSRGYTF. CDR3 DNA sequence: TGTGCCAGCTCACCATCGGACTCCCGCGGCTACACCTTC. This sequence joins TRBV18 and TRBJ1-2; no reliable D call. Trimming cost V 2 bases and J 8 bases, with 12 bases left between them. Germline CDR1 reads KGHSH; CDR2 reads LQKENI. This CDR3 has 13 amino acids.

This chain connects TRBV3-1 (or the pseudogene TRBV3-2) to TRBJ2-5; no firm D call. The CDR3 spans 12 residues. V lost 4 bases, J lost 4 bases, and 7 bases lay in between. Germline V gene data show CDR1 as LGHDT and CDR2 as YNNKEL (reference sequence). CDR3 sequence reads: CASSPERETQYF. CDR3 coding DNA: TGTGCCAGCAGCCCAGAAAGAGAGACCCAGTACTTC.

The chain uses TRBV5-4 and TRBJ2-7; 10 bases fit TRBD2. This CDR3 is 17 amino acids long. The germline V gene has CDR1 SGHNT and CDR2 YYREEE (reference sequence). Trimming cost V 3 bases and J 7 bases; bases outside gene matches: 16. This CDR3 reads CASSSQQTAGGGGEQYF. The CDR3 DNA sequence: TGTGCCAGCAGCTCGCAACAAACAGCGGGAGGGGGCGGGGAGCAGTACTTC.

The chain couples TRBV28 to TRBJ2-1; D is undetermined. The CDR3 is made up of 15 amino acids. Germline V gene lookup returns CDR1 MDHEN and CDR2 SYDVKM. V was trimmed by 5 bases and J by 8 bases, leaving 19 bases between them. CDR3 bases: TGTGCCAGCAGTATACCATCCAATACCGTCGATGAGCAGTTCTTC. Amino acids: CASSIPSNTVDEQFF.

The rearrangement joins TRBV5-1 to TRBJ1-1, with TRBD1 as a possible D gene (5 bases). CDR3 size: 14 residues. Germline lookup yields CDR1 SGHRS and CDR2 YFSETQ. V lost 0 bases, J lost 3 bases, and 9 bases lay in between. Written as DNA, the CDR3 is TGCGCCAGCAGCTTGGTAGGGGTTGACACTGAAGCTTTCTTT. Translation: CASSLVGVDTEAFF. The full variable domain, its missing parts supplied by reference TRBV5-1 and TRBJ1-1, is KAGVTQTPRYLIKTRGQQVTLSCSPISGHRSVSWYQQTPGQGLQFLFEYFSETQRNKGNFPGRFSGRQFSNSRSEMNVSTLELGDSALYLCASSLVGVDTEAFFGQGTRLTVV.

The chain is built from TRBV6-2 or TRBV6-3 and TRBJ2-5, with 12 bases fitting TRBD2. Germline loops: CDR1 MNHEY, CDR2 SVGEGT. The CDR3 contains 17 residues. V lost 0 bases to trimming and J lost 4 bases; unmatched junction nucleotides: 6. Written as DNA, the CDR3 is TGTGCCAGCAGTTACTCCCTGACTAGCGGGAGCTCAGAGACCCAGTACTTC. It encodes CASSYSLTSGSSETQYF.